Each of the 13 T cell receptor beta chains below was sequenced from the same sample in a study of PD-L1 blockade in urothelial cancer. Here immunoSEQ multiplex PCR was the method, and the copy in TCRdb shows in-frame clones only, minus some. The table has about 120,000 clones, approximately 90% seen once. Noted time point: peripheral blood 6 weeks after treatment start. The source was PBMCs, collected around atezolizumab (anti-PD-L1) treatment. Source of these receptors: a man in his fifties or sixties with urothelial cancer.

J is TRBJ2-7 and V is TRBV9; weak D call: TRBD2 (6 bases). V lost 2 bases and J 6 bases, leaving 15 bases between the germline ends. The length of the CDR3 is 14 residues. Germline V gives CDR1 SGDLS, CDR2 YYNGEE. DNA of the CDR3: TGTGCCAGCAGCGTCGGGACTTCCCCCAGCGAGCAGTACTTC. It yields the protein CASSVGTSPSEQYF.

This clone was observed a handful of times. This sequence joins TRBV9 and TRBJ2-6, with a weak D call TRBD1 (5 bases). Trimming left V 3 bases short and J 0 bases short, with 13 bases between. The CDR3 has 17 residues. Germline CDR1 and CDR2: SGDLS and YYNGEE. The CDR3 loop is CASSGRGPHSGANVLTF. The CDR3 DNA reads TGTGCCAGCAGCGGAAGGGGTCCCCACTCTGGGGCCAACGTCCTGACTTTC.

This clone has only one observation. CDR3 coding DNA: TGTGCCAGTAGTACCCTAGCGGGAGGAGAGACCCAGTACTTC. The encoded protein is CASSTLAGGETQYF. The chain combines TRBV19 with TRBJ2-5, with 11 bases matching TRBD2. Germline CDR1 and CDR2: LNHDA and SQIVND (reference sequence). The CDR3 length is 14 residues. The V segment lost 4 bases and the J segment 4 bases; nucleotides outside the gene matches: 2.

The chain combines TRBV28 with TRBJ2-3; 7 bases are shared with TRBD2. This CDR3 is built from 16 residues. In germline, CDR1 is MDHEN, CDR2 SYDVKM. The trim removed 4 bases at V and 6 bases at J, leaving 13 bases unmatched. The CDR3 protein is CASSWVASGLFDTQYF. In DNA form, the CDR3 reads TGTGCCAGCAGTTGGGTTGCTAGCGGTTTGTTTGATACGCAGTATTTT.

CDR3 in amino acids: CASSPQGHFYGYTF. The DNA of the CDR3 is TGCGCCAGCAGCCCCCAGGGCCATTTCTATGGCTACACCTTC. The J gene is TRBJ1-2, the V gene TRBV4-1, with a possible D match to TRBD1 (5 bases). The CDR3 length is 14 residues. Trimming stripped 4 bases from V and 4 bases from J, with 13 bases between. The germline V gene has CDR1 MGHRA and CDR2 YSYEKL.

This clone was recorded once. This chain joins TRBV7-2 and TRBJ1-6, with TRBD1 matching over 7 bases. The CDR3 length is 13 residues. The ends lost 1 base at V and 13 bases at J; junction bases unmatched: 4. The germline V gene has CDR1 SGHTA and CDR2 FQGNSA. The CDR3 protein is CASSLVTGEPLHF. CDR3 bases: TGTGCCAGCAGCTTAGTAACAGGGGAGCCCCTCCACTTT.

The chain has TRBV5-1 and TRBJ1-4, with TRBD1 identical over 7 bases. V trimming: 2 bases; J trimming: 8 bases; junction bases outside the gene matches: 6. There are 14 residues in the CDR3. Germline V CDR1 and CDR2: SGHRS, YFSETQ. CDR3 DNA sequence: TGCGCCAGCAGCTTTGGACAGGATGTGGAAAAACTGTTTTTT. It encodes CASSFGQDVEKLFF.

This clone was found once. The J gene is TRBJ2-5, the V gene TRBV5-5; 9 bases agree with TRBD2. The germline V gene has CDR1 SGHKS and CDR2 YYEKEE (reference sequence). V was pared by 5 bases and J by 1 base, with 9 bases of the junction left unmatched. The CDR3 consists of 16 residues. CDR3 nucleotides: TGTGCCAGCAGATCCGGGACTAGCAGCATCCAAGAGACCCAGTACTTC. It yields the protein CASRSGTSSIQETQYF.

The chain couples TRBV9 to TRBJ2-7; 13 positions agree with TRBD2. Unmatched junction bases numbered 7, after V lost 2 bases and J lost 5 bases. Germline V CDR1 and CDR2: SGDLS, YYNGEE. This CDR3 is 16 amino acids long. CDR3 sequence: CASSVSGLAGQDEQYF. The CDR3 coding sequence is TGTGCCAGCAGCGTTTCGGGACTAGCGGGACAGGACGAGCAGTACTTC.

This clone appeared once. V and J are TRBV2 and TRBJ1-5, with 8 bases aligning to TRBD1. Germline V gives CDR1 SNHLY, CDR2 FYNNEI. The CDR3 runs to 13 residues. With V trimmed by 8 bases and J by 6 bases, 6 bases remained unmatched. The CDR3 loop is CASRQGAGQPQHF. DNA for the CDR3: TGTGCCAGCCGCCAGGGGGCCGGTCAGCCCCAGCATTTT.

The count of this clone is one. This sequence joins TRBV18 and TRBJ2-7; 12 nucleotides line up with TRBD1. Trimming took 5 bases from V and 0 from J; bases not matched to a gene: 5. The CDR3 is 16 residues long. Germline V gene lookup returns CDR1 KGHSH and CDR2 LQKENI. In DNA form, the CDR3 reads TGTGCCAGCTCAAGGGCGGGACAGGGGGCCTCCTACGAGCAGTACTTC. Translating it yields CASSRAGQGASYEQYF.

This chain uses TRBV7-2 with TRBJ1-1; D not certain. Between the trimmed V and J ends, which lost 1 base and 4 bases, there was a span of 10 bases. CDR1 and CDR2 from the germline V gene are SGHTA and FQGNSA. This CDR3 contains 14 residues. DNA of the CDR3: TGTGCCAGCAGCTTAGATCGGGGAACCACTGAAGCTTTCTTT. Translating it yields CASSLDRGTTEAFF.

The CDR3 loop is CASRTSGPTYEQYF. DNA of the CDR3: TGCGCCAGTCGGACTAGCGGGCCAACCTACGAGCAGTACTTC. The chain couples TRBV5-1 to TRBJ2-7, with 11 nucleotides matching TRBD2. CDR1 and CDR2 (germline): SGHRS, YFSETQ. This CDR3 has 14 amino acids. Trimming took 8 bases from V and 2 from J; bases not matched to a gene: 6.